The clone carrying this T cell receptor (beta chain) came up many times. The antigen is undetermined. This sample stems from a study of T cells in Graves' hyperthyroidism and ophthalmopathy. At the level of the study: Peripheral blood was acquired at first diagnosis, ahead of any therapy whatsoever. Study findings and constraints: Blood also held most thyroid clonotypes expanded beyond 0.001.

It was RNA transcripts that yielded the amplified TCR beta CDR3 regions. HTBI primers were the set used in a first-round RT-PCR of the TCR CDR3. TCRdb fed the multiplex PCR reads into MiXCR, producing one record per CDR3 protein. The table includes about 270,000 distinct CDR3 sequences, approximately 26% detected once. Looked up from germline, CDR1 is KGHSH and CDR2 is LQKENI. V lost 4 bases and J lost 7, with 22 bases in between. The CDR3 is 16 residues long. This clonotype was obtained from a man in his forties with Graves' hyperthyroidism that later progressed to Graves' ophthalmopathy. Sequenced input: blood. J is TRBJ1-1 and V is TRBV18; tentatively, D is TRBD1 (6 bases). CDR3 nucleotides: TGTGCCAGCTCACAGGTTCGTTCGGACAGAATTTATGAAGCTTTCTTT. Residues: CASSQVRSDRIYEAFF.